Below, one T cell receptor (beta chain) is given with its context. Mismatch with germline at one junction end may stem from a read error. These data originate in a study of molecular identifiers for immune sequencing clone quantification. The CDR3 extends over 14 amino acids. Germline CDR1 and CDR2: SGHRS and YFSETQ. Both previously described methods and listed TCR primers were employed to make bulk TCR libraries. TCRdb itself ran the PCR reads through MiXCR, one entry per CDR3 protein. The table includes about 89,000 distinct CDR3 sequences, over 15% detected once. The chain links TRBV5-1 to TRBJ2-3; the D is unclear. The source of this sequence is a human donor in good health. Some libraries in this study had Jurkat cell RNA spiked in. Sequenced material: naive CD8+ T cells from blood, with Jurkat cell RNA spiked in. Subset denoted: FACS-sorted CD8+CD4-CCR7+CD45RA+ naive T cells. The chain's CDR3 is CASMVNPSTDTQYF. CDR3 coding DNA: TGCGCCAGCATGGTAAATCCATCCACAGATACACAGTATTTT.